This T cell receptor (beta chain) was identified during a study of blood T cell repertoires in COVID-19. Study background: PBMCs, B-cell-depleted T cells, or T cells were the source of the cDNA or gDNA that made up the material.

V dropped 6 bases and J dropped 2 bases, with 16 bases sitting between them. Germline V lookup: CDR1 MDHEN, CDR2 SYDVKM. The length of the CDR3 is 15 residues. The repertoire was sequenced with immunoSEQ multiplex PCR; TCRdb's copy has only in-frame clones and lacks some. The data contain approximately 220,000 clones, roughly 80% of them singletons. The sequenced material came from peripheral blood. The chain combines TRBV28 with TRBJ2-5, with unresolved D. This TCR derives from a woman older than 75 with acute or convalescent COVID-19. Here the CDR3 DNA reads TGTGCCAGCAGCACCGGGTGGCGGCTACAAGAGACCCAGTACTTC. This sequence encodes CASSTGWRLQETQYF.